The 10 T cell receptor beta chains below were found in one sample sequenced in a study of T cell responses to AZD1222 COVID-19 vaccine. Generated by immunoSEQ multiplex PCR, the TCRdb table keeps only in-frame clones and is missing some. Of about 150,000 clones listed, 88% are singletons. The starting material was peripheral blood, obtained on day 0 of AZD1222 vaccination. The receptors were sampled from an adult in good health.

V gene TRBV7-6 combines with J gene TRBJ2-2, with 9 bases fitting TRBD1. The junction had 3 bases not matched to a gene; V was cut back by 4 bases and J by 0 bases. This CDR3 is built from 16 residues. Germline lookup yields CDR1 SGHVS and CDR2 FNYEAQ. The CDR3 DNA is TGTGCCAGCAGCTCGGGGACAGGGACGAACACCGGGGAGCTGTTTTTT. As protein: CASSSGTGTNTGELFF. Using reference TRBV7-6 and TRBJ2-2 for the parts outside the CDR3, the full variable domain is GAGVSQSPRYKVTKRGQDVALRCDPISGHVSLYWYRQALGQGPEFLTYFNYEAQQDKSGLPNDRFSAERPEGSISTLTIQRTEQRDSAMYRCASSSGTGTNTGELFFGEGSRLTVL.

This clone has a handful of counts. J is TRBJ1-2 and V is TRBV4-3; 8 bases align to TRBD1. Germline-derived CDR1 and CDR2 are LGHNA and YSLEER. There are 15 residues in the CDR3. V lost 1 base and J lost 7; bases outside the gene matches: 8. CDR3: CASSQVTGAGSGYTF. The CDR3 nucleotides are TGCGCCAGCAGCCAAGTGACAGGGGCAGGCTCTGGCTACACCTTC.

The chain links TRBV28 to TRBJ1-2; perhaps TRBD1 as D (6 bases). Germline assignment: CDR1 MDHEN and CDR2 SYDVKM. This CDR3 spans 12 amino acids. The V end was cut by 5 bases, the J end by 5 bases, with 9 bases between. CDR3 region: CASSAGVYGYTF. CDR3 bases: TGTGCCAGCAGTGCAGGGGTTTATGGCTACACCTTC.

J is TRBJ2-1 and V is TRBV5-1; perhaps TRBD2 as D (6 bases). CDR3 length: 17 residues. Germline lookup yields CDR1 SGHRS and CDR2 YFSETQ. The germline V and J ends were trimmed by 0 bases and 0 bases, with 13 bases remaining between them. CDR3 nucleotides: TGCGCCAGCAGCTTGGGGGGTAGCGGTACCTCCTACAATGAGCAGTTCTTC. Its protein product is CASSLGGSGTSYNEQFF.

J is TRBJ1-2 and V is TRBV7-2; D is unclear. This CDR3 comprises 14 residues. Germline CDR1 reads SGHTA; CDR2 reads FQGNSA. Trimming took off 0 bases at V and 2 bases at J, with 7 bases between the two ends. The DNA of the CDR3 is TGTGCCAGCAGCTTAGCGGGCCAGAACTATGGCTACACCTTC. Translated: CASSLAGQNYGYTF.

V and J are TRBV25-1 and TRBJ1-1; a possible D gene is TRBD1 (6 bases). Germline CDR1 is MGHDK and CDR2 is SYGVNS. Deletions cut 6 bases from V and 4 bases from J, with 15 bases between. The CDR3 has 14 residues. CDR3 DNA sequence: TGTGCCAGCAGCCGGCAGGGGCACCCCACTGAAGCTTTCTTT. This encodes CASSRQGHPTEAFF.

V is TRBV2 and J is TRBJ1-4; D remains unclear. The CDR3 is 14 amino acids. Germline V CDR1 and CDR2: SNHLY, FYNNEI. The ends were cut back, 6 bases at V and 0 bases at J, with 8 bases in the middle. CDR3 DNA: TGTGCCAGCAGAGAACACGCAACTAATGAAAAACTGTTTTTT. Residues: CASREHATNEKLFF. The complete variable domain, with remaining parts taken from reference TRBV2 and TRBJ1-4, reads EPEVTQTPSHQVTQMGQEVILRCVPISNHLYFYWYRQILGQKVEFLVSFYNNEISEKSEIFDDQFSVERPDGSNFTLKIRSTKLEDSAMYFCASREHATNEKLFFGSGTQLSVL.

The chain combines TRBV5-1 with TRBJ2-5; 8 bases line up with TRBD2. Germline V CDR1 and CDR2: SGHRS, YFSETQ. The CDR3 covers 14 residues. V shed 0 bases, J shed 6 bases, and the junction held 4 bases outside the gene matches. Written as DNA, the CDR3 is TGCGCCAGCAGCTTGGACGGACTAGCCCAGACCCAGTACTTC. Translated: CASSLDGLAQTQYF.

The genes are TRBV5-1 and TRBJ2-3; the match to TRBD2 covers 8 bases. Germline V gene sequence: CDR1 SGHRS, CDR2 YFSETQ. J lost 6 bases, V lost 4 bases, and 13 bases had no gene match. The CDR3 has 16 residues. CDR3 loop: CASSRTVSRGVDTQYF. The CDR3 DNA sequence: TGCGCCAGCAGCCGGACCGTCTCGCGGGGGGTGGATACGCAGTATTTT.

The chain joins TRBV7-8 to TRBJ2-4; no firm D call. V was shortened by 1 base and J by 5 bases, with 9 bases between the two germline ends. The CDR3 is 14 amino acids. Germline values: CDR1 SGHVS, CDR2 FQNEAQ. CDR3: CASSLGGTQNIQYF. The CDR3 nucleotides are TGTGCCAGCAGCTTAGGGGGTACTCAAAACATTCAGTACTTC. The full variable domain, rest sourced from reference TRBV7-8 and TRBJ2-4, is GAGVSQSPRYKVAKRGQDVALRCDPISGHVSLFWYQQALGQGPEFLTYFQNEAQLDKSGLPSDRFFAERPEGSVSTLKIQRTQQEDSAVYLCASSLGGTQNIQYFGAGTRLSVL.